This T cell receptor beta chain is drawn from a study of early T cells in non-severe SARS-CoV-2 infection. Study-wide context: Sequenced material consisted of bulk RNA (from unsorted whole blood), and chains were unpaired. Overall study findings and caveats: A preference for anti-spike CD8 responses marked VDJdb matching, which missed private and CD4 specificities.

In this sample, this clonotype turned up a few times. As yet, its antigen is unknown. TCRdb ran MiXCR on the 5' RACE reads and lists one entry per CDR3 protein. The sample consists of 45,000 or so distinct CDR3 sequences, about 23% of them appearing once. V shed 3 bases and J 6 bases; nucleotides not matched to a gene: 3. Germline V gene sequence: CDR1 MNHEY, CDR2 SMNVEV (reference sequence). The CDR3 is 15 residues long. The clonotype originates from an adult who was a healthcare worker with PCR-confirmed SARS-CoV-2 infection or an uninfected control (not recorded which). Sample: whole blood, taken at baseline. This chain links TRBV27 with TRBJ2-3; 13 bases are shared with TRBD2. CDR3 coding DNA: TGTGCCAGCAGTTTGGGGACTAGCGGGGTGGATACGCAGTATTTT. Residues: CASSLGTSGVDTQYF.